Below, one T cell receptor (beta chain) is given with its context. This clonotype came up a few times. The clone's antigen remains unknown. The sample holds no much larger clone one base away, and base qualities are not on file. This sample is part of a study of T cell repertoires in cytomegalovirus infection (dated by TCRdb to between 2018 and 2021). Context from the whole study: Because public TCR beta signatures pointed to carriage of CMV infection together with the matching HLA type, the HLA type of each donor mattered for the analysis. Beyond this particular receptor, the publication reports: The ex vivo response was dominated by HLA-C-restricted CMV-specific TCR beta clonotypes, and the single most frequent clonotype in two of eight donors was supplied by these HLA-C-restricted clonotypes. In both this cohort and an independent cohort of approximately 350 donors, the cumulative frequency of public TCR beta family members distinguished carriers of CMV infection plus the relevant HLA type.

The CDR3 holds 14 amino acids from the cysteine to the phenylalanine. The DNA shown is the 42-base CDR3, in frame from base 1. The trim is 4 bases for V and 2 bases for J, with a gap of 11 bases between the germline ends. Sequencing instrument: Illumina HiSeq 1500. Through fastp at Q25 and MiXCR, TCRdb rebuilt clones from the public reads, retaining in-frame beta chains. Every CDR3 protein is listed once, alongside the most common genes and DNA of its rows. Present in this sample are some 300,000 distinct CDR3 sequences, about 17% of which were seen just once. The ten biggest clones cover 12% of the sample.

The sequence derives from a human donor in good health (CMV status not recorded). Some clones in this sample may be carry-over from other donors' samples. Sequences were obtained from PBMCs. This chain is built from TRBV12-3 or TRBV12-4 and TRBJ1-2; tentative D gene TRBD1, with 5 bases matching. This receptor carries the CDR3 CASSSDRSNYGYTF. The DNA is TGTGCCAGCAGTTCCGACAGATCCAACTATGGCTACACCTTC.